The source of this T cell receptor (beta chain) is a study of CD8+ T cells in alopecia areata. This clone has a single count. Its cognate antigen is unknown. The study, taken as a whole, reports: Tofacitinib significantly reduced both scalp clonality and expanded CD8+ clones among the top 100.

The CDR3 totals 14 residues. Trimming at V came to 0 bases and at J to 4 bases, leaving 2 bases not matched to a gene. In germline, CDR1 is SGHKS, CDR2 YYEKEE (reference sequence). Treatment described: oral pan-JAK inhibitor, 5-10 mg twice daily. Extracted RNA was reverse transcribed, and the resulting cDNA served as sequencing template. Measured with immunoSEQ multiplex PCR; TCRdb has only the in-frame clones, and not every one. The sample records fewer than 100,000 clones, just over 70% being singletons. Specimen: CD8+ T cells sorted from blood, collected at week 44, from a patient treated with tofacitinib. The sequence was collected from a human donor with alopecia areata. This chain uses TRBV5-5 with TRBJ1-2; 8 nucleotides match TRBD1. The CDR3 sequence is CASSLGTGSYGYTF. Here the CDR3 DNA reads TGTGCCAGCAGCTTGGGGACAGGGAGCTATGGCTACACCTTC.